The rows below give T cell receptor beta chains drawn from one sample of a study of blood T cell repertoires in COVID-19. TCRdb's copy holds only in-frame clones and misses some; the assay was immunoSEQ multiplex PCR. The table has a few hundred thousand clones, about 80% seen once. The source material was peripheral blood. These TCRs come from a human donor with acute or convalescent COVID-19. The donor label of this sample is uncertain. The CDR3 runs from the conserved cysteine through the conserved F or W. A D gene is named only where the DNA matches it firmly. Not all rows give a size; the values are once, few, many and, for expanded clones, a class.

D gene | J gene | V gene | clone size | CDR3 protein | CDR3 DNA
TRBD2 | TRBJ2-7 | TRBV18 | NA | CASSTKAPSGRGINEQYF | TGTGCCAGCTCCACCAAGGCACCTAGCGGGAGGGGAATCAACGAGCAGTACTTC
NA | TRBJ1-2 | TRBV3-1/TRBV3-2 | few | CASSQDWGVNYGYTF | TGTGCCAGCAGCCAAGATTGGGGGGTTAACTATGGCTACACCTTC
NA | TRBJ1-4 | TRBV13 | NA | CASSLRRLDEKLFF | TGTGCCAGCAGCCTTCGCCGGTTGGATGAAAAACTGTTTTTT
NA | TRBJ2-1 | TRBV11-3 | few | CASSLGRGEQFF | TGTGCCAGCAGCTTAGGACGGGGTGAGCAGTTCTTC
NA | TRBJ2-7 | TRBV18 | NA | CASSRYGTGEQYF | TGTGCCAGCTCACGTTACGGCACAGGGGAGCAGTACTTC
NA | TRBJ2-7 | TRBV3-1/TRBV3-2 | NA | CASSPPGGFSEQYF | TGTGCCAGCAGCCCACCAGGGGGGTTCAGCGAGCAGTACTTC
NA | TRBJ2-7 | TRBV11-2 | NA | CASSFRLGRSAYEQYF | TGTGCCAGCAGCTTCCGCCTAGGGAGGTCCGCCTACGAGCAGTACTTC
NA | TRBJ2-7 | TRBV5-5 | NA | CASSFYYTGSGNYEQYF | TGTGCCAGCAGCTTTTACTATACAGGGTCGGGGAACTACGAGCAGTACTTC
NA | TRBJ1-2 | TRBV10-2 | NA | CASSEAGWGHGYTF | TGCGCCAGCAGTGAAGCAGGGTGGGGTCATGGCTACACCTTC
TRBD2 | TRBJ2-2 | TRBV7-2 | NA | CASSVTSGVQTGELFF | TGTGCCAGCAGCGTGACTAGCGGGGTACAAACCGGGGAGCTGTTTTTT
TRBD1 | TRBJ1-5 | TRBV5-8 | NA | CASSLDRGGIQPQHF | TGTGCCAGCAGCTTGGACAGGGGCGGTATTCAGCCCCAGCATTTT
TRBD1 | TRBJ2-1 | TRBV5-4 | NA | CASSPTPGQAPVF | TGTGCCAGCAGCCCAACACCAGGACAGGCTCCGGTCTTC
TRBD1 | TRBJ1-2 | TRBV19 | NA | CASSMIGQVVIEGYGYTF | TGTGCCAGTAGTATGATCGGACAGGTAGTGATCGAAGGCTATGGCTACACCTTC
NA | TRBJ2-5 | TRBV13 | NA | CASSPRTAGETQYF | TGTGCCAGCAGCCCCCGGACAGCTGGAGAGACCCAGTACTTC
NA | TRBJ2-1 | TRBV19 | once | CASSIDLYRVYNEQFF | TGTGCCAGTAGTATAGATCTGTACAGGGTCTACAATGAGCAGTTCTTC
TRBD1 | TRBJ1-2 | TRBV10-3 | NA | CAISEGGPGQGGYTF | TGTGCCATCAGTGAGGGAGGGCCGGGACAGGGTGGCTACACCTTC
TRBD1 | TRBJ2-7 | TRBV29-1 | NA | CSVEDPRGISYEQYF | TGCAGCGTTGAAGATCCCAGGGGGATTTCCTACGAGCAGTACTTC